One T cell receptor (beta chain) is described in this entry. In the authors' methods: Reference gene primer amplification gave estimated nucleated cell counts. Method: immunoSEQ multiplex PCR; TCRdb's copy keeps in-frame clones and lacks some. V and J calls plus clone size are reproduced from that table; the DNA served to infer D and trimming. The repertoire holds around 400,000 clones, 80% to 95% seen once, with around 0.86% in the top ten. V lost 3 bases and J 7 bases, leaving 4 bases between the germline ends. There are 10 residues in the CDR3. CDR1 and CDR2 (germline): DFQATT, SNEGSKA (reference sequence). In assigning cohorts, the study relied on participant-reported clinical history. All exposed participants met a person with COVID-19 within 2 weeks before entering the study. This sample was taken from a study of blood T cell repertoires in COVID-19. Across the whole study: From T cells, B-cell-depleted T cells, or PBMCs came the material, which was cDNA or gDNA.

Sequencing used PBMCs or T cells enriched from blood (not recorded which). This clonotype was sampled from a middle-aged woman who had been exposed to COVID-19. The chain employs TRBV20-1 and TRBJ2-1; D is ambiguous. CDR3 residues: CSASQNEQFF. In DNA, the CDR3 is TGCAGTGCTAGCCAGAATGAGCAGTTCTTC.